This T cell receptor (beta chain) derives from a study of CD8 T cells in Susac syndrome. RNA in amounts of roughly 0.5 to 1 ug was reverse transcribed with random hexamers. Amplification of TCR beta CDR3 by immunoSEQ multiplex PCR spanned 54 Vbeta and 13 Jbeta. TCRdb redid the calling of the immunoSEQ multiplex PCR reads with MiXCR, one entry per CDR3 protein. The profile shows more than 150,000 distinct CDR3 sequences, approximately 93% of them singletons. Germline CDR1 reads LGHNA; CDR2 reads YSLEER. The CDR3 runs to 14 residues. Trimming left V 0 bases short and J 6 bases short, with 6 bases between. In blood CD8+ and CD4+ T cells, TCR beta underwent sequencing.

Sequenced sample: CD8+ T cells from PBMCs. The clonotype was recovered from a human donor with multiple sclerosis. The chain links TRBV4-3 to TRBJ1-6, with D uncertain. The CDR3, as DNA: TGCGCCAGCAGCCAAGATACCAGTAATTCACCCCTCCACTTT. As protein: CASSQDTSNSPLHF.